A selection of T cell receptor beta chains follows, all from one sample in a study of blood T cell repertoires in COVID-19. Some clones are missing from TCRdb's copy, which holds only in-frame ones; the method was immunoSEQ multiplex PCR. This table has under 85,000 clones, 83% appearing once. Sequencing was performed on peripheral blood. These receptors were obtained from a man aged 45-65 years with active COVID-19. CDR3s include the opening cysteine and the closing phenylalanine or tryptophan. A D gene is named only where the DNA matches it firmly. Part of the rows lack a size; the others show once, few, many or a class for expanded clones.

cdr3_length j_call v_call clone_size d_call cdr3_nt cdr3_aa
17 TRBJ2-1 TRBV7-8 once - TGTGCCAGCAGCTTAACGAACAGGGCTTACAAGAACAATGAGCAGTTCTTC CASSLTNRAYKNNEQFF
14 TRBJ2-5 TRBV4-2 - TRBD2 TGTGCCAGCAGCCAACCCCGGGGGGTCGAGACCCAGTACTTC CASSQPRGVETQYF
15 TRBJ1-1 TRBV7-3 - - TGTGCCAGCAGCCCAGGCCAAGGGGGATACACTGAAGCTTTCTTT CASSPGQGGYTEAFF
13 TRBJ2-3 TRBV19 - TRBD2 TGTGCCAGTAGGCCCGGGGGGGGAGATACGCAGTATTTT CASRPGGGDTQYF
14 TRBJ1-6 TRBV10-3 once - TGTGCCATCAGTGAAGACGGGGGGAATTCACCCCTCCACTTT CAISEDGGNSPLHF
16 TRBJ2-5 TRBV27 - - TGTGCCAGCAGTTCCCCTTCTGGGGTCCGGGGAGAGACCCAGTACTTC CASSSPSGVRGETQYF
14 TRBJ1-2 TRBV27 - TRBD1 TGTGCCAGCAGTTTTGCAGGGGGGAACTATGGCTACACCTTC CASSFAGGNYGYTF
15 TRBJ2-7 TRBV7-9 - TRBD1 TGTGCCAGCAGCTTAGCCAGACAGGGCCTCTACGAGCAGTACTTC CASSLARQGLYEQYF
15 TRBJ2-7 TRBV6-2/TRBV6-3 - - TGTGCCAGCAGTTACATGGGACAAGGGTCCTACGAGCAGTACTTC CASSYMGQGSYEQYF
15 TRBJ2-7 TRBV5-1 - - TGCGCCAGCAGCCAGGATTACCGGACGGCGGGCGAGCAGTACTTC CASSQDYRTAGEQYF
13 TRBJ1-2 TRBV4-3 - - TGCGCCAGCAGCCGGCGGGGTGGAGATGGCTACACCTTC CASSRRGGDGYTF
13 TRBJ1-2 TRBV7-2 - - TGTGCCAGCAGCTTAGGGGGGGACTATGGCTACACCTTC CASSLGGDYGYTF
12 TRBJ1-2 TRBV5-1 - - TGCGCCAGCAGTCGGGGGTCCTATGGCTACACCTTC CASSRGSYGYTF
21 TRBJ2-2 TRBV7-6 - TRBD2 TGTGCCAGCAGCTTACTCCCTACTAGCGGGGAGCCTTCGTATGACACCGGGGAGCTGTTTTTT CASSLLPTSGEPSYDTGELFF